In its sample, the clone carrying this TCR beta chain was seen a few times. Its antigen remains unidentified. This sample was taken from a study of cytomegalovirus exposure and HLA in healthy donors. Findings and limits, study-wide: There were under 200 TCR beta chains listed as cytomegalovirus-associated.

Use of 60 Vbeta and 13 Jbeta primers characterized the PCR. This table comes from immunoSEQ multiplex PCR, and its TCRdb copy is limited to in-frame clones, with some not included. The sample yields over 100,000 clones, roughly 70% seen once. The origin of this receptor is a man aged 40-55 years in good health and CMV-seropositive. The sequencing sample was made of PBMCs.

The DNA of the CDR3 is TGTGCCAGCAGCTCGACAGGGGGCGGCGAGCAGTACTTC. Protein product: CASSSTGGGEQYF. This chain connects TRBV7-2 to TRBJ2-5, with 10 bases that match TRBD1. The end of the DNA is better explained by TRBJ2-7, so the J call may be wrong. The length of the CDR3 is 13 residues. Germline-derived CDR1 and CDR2 are SGHTA and FQGNSA.